This TCR beta chain was profiled in a study of blood T cells in healthy people across ages. With a J-beta primer mix and a sample-barcoded 5' primer, a second PCR ran about 6 to 11 cycles. TCRdb reprocessed the 5' RACE reads via MiXCR and lists one record per CDR3 protein. The repertoire holds over 450,000 distinct CDR3 sequences, with 24% as singletons. A note on this clonotype: A read error is possible here, since a much larger clone lies one base away.

Germline loops: CDR1 MNHEY, CDR2 SVGEGT. This CDR3 is 16 amino acids long. Trimming stripped 7 bases from V and 4 bases from J, with 22 bases between. The same data also contributed to another study, on T cells of mothers and their children.

The source is a boy between 10 and 17 years old in good health. Sequencing was performed on blood. The V gene is TRBV6-2 or TRBV6-3, the J gene TRBJ2-5, with D possibly matching TRBD2 (6 bases). The CDR3 loop reads CASTLRSLALRETQYF. The CDR3 DNA is TGTGCCAGCACCCTAAGGAGTCTAGCGTTAAGAGAGACCCAGTACTTC.